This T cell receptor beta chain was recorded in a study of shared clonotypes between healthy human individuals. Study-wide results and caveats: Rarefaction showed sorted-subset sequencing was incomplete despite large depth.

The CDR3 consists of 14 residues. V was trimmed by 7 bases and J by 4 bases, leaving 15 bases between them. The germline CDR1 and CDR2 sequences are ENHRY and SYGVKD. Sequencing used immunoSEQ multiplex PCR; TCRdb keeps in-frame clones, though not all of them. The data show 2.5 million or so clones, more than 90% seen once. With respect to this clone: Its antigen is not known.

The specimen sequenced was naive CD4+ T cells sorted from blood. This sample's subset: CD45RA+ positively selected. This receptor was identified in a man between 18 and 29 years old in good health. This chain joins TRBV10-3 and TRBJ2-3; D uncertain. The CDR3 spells CAINSGPGPDTQYF. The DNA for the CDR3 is TGTGCCATCAATTCCGGGCCCGGCCCAGATACGCAGTATTTT.